The 25 T cell receptor beta chains reported below all come from one sample, sequenced in a study of blood T cell repertoires in COVID-19. The data were produced by immunoSEQ multiplex PCR, yet TCRdb's version contains in-frame clones alone and is incomplete. The table includes 60,000 to 90,000 clones, around 90% detected once. Sequencing was performed on peripheral blood. The receptors stem from an elderly woman with active or convalescent COVID-19.

A single count supports this clone. V is TRBV5-1 and J is TRBJ2-1; tentatively, D is TRBD2 (5 bases). In germline, CDR1 is SGHRS, CDR2 YFSETQ. V was trimmed by 4 bases and J by 14 bases, leaving 19 bases between them. The CDR3 has 13 residues. The CDR3 spells CASSLAGTSGEFF. The CDR3 nucleotides are TGCGCCAGCAGCCTGGCGGGTACTTCCGGGGAGTTCTTC.

The rearrangement links TRBV7-6 to TRBJ2-7; 8 bases map to TRBD2. From germline, CDR1 is SGHVS and CDR2 FNYEAQ. The CDR3 loop spans 17 amino acids. With 1 base clipped from V and 0 bases from J, the junction kept 8 bases outside the gene matches. CDR3 nucleotides: TGTGCCAGCAGCTTAGGGCCCACTAGCGGAAGCTCCTACGAGCAGTACTTC. Its protein is CASSLGPTSGSSYEQYF.

In DNA form, the CDR3 reads TGCGCCAGCAGCTTGGGTCAGGACACCGGGGAGCTGTTTTTT. Protein: CASSLGQDTGELFF. The chain recombines TRBV5-1 with TRBJ2-2; D remains ambiguous. The V end was cut by 0 bases, the J end by 3 bases, with 6 bases between. This CDR3 contains 14 residues. CDR1 is SGHRS, CDR2 YFSETQ, per germline.

The J gene is TRBJ2-1, the V gene TRBV19; 14 bases align to TRBD2. The ends lost 3 bases at V and 7 bases at J; junction bases unmatched: 5. This CDR3 region has 16 residues. Per the germline V gene, CDR1 is LNHDA and CDR2 is SQIVND (reference sequence). Here the CDR3 reads CASSISGLAGVNEQFF. Here the CDR3 DNA reads TGTGCCAGTAGTATTTCGGGACTAGCGGGAGTAAATGAGCAGTTCTTC.

The chain is built from TRBV18 and TRBJ1-1; D call uncertain. Germline V lookup: CDR1 KGHSH, CDR2 LQKENI. V lost 3 bases and J 7 bases, leaving 9 bases between the germline ends. The CDR3 is 12 residues long. For the CDR3, the DNA is TGTGCCAGCTCACCCCCATTCAGTGAAGCTTTCTTT. Protein product: CASSPPFSEAFF.

The rearrangement joins TRBV7-2 to TRBJ2-5, with D perhaps matching TRBD1 (6 bases). CDR3 size: 15 residues. Per germline, CDR1 SGHTA and CDR2 FQGNSA. V lost 1 base and J lost 9, with 18 bases in between. CDR3 amino acids: CASSLGPPGVVAQYF. The CDR3 DNA sequence: TGTGCCAGCAGCTTAGGCCCCCCAGGGGTGGTTGCCCAGTACTTC.

This chain uses TRBV2 with TRBJ2-5, with D unclear. This CDR3 spans 13 amino acids. V lost 2 bases, J lost 1 base, and 5 bases lay in between. CDR1 and CDR2 (germline): SNHLY, FYNNEI. The CDR3 sequence: CASSESVQETQYF. The CDR3 coding sequence is TGTGCCAGCAGTGAATCGGTCCAAGAGACCCAGTACTTC.

The rearrangement uses TRBV11-2 and TRBJ2-7; no clear D. The CDR3 spans 14 residues. Trimming stripped 0 bases from V and 6 bases from J, with 12 bases between. In germline, CDR1 is SGHAT, CDR2 FQNNGV. The CDR3: CASSLDRGALEQYF. The CDR3 DNA follows: TGTGCCAGCAGCTTAGACCGAGGCGCGCTCGAGCAGTACTTC.

This clone was seen once. The genes are TRBV6-5 and TRBJ1-4; D is undetermined. Germline lookup yields CDR1 MNHEY and CDR2 SVGAGI. This CDR3 is built from 11 residues. The germline V and J ends were trimmed by 7 bases and 7 bases, with 7 bases remaining between them. DNA of the CDR3: TGTGCCAGCACGGGTAGTGAAAAACTGTTTTTT. As protein: CASTGSEKLFF.

The rearrangement uses TRBV5-5 and TRBJ2-3; D might be TRBD2 (6 bases). Germline assignment: CDR1 SGHKS and CDR2 YYEKEE (reference sequence). The CDR3 extends over 12 amino acids. The germline V and J ends were trimmed by 7 bases and 2 bases, with 8 bases remaining between them. The CDR3 loop is CASERVTDTQYF. The CDR3 coding sequence is TGTGCCAGCGAGCGGGTCACAGATACGCAGTATTTT.

The chain joins TRBV1 to TRBJ1-5. TRBV1 is a listed pseudogene. CDR3 length equals 17 residues. CDR3 loop: CTSSPSPVPTYHQPQHF. The CDR3 DNA is TGCACCAGCAGCCCTAGTCCCGTCCCCACGTACCATCAGCCCCAGCATTTT.

V gene TRBV19 combines with J gene TRBJ2-3, with D uncertain. From germline, CDR1 is LNHDA and CDR2 SQIVND (reference sequence). The CDR3 spans 9 residues. CDR3 in amino acids: CPGVYTQYF. CDR3 in DNA: TGTCCGGGTGTTTATACGCAGTATTTT.

This chain joins TRBV28 and TRBJ2-5; D is perhaps TRBD1 (6 bases). The CDR3 is 13 residues long. Looked up from germline, CDR1 is MDHEN and CDR2 is SYDVKM. Trimming pared 6 bases from V and 5 bases from J, leaving 13 bases between. DNA for the CDR3: TGTGCCAGCAGGAAACAGGGCGCCGAGACCCAGTACTTC. The encoded protein is CASRKQGAETQYF.

Only a few counts were recorded for this clone. The chain joins TRBV30 to TRBJ2-1; 14 nucleotides match TRBD2. The CDR3 extends over 18 amino acids. Germline CDR1 is GTSNPN and CDR2 is SVGIG (reference sequence). With V trimmed by 2 bases and J by 4 bases, 10 bases remained unmatched. CDR3 loop: CAWSSTSGRALWYNEQFF. CDR3 DNA sequence: TGTGCCTGGAGTTCGACTAGCGGGAGGGCCCTCTGGTACAATGAGCAGTTCTTC.

V usage is TRBV7-2 and J usage is TRBJ2-1; the match to TRBD2 covers 9 bases. The CDR3 loop spans 16 amino acids. Losses at the gene ends were 5 bases for V and 2 bases for J; bases not matched to a gene: 7. Germline V gene data show CDR1 as SGHTA and CDR2 as FQGNSA. Here the CDR3 reads CASSDLSGRPYNEQFF. The CDR3 bases are TGTGCCAGCAGCGATCTTAGCGGGAGACCCTACAATGAGCAGTTCTTC.

The rearrangement joins TRBV28 to TRBJ2-3, with 8 bases fitting TRBD2. V lost 2 bases and J lost 5; bases outside the gene matches: 6. Germline CDR1 is MDHEN and CDR2 is SYDVKM. This CDR3 contains 15 residues. The CDR3 protein is CASSLTGGQVDTQYF. CDR3 DNA: TGTGCCAGCAGTTTAACGGGGGGGCAGGTAGATACGCAGTATTTT. The complete variable domain, with remaining parts taken from reference TRBV28 and TRBJ2-3, reads DVKVTQSSRYLVKRTGEKVFLECVQDMDHENMFWYRQDPGLGLRLIYFSYDVKMKEKGDIPEGYSVSREKKERFSLILESASTNQTSMYLCASSLTGGQVDTQYFGPGTRLTVL.

This rearrangement joins TRBV5-1 to TRBJ2-7, with 7 positions matching TRBD2. The CDR3 sequence is 14 residues long. Losses at the gene ends were 3 bases for V and 2 bases for J; bases not matched to a gene: 5. Germline V gene sequence: CDR1 SGHRS, CDR2 YFSETQ. CDR3 DNA sequence: TGCGCCAGCAGCTCGGGACGGGGGGCCTACGAGCAGTACTTC. Its protein product is CASSSGRGAYEQYF.

CDR3 loop: CASSPPTGPGANVLTF. The CDR3 nucleotides read TGTGCCAGCAGCCCGCCGACAGGGCCCGGGGCCAACGTCCTGACTTTC. The chain uses TRBV21-1 and TRBJ2-6; the table's D call of TRBD1 was not tested on the DNA. TRBV21-1 is assigned pseudogene status. The CDR3 is 16 residues long.

V usage is TRBV7-3 and J usage is TRBJ2-2, with 9 bases identical to TRBD2. Unmatched junction bases numbered 11, after V lost 7 bases and J lost 5 bases. CDR3 length equals 16 residues. Germline V lookup: CDR1 SGHTA, CDR2 FQGTGA. CDR3 region: CASTLTLAGRTGELFF. The CDR3 nucleotides are TGTGCCAGCACCCTTACCCTAGCGGGGCGGACCGGGGAGCTGTTTTTT.

V is TRBV30 and J is TRBJ1-2, with 9 bases identical to TRBD1. The ends lost 1 base at V and 4 bases at J; junction bases unmatched: 4. The CDR3 covers 14 residues. Germline CDR1 and CDR2: GTSNPN and SVGIG (reference sequence). This CDR3 is CAWSGGQGTYGYTF. In DNA, the CDR3 is TGTGCCTGGAGTGGCGGACAGGGGACCTATGGCTACACCTTC. Drawing the rest from reference TRBV30 and TRBJ1-2, the complete variable domain is SQTIHQWPATLVQPVGSPLSLECTVEGTSNPNLYWYRQAAGRGLQLLFYSVGIGQISSEVPQNLSASRPQDRQFILSSKKLLLSDSGFYLCAWSGGQGTYGYTFGSGTRLTVV.

The V and J genes are TRBV11-2 and TRBJ1-1; 9 bases map to TRBD1. CDR3 size: 15 residues. V trimming: 5 bases; J trimming: 5 bases; junction bases outside the gene matches: 9. The germline CDR1 and CDR2 sequences are SGHAT and FQNNGV. CDR3 sequence (DNA): TGTGCCAGCAGCCGGGACAGGGTAGCGGGGACTGAAGCTTTCTTT. This encodes CASSRDRVAGTEAFF.

The V gene is TRBV30, the J gene TRBJ1-2, with a tentative D call TRBD1 (6 bases). There are 13 residues in the CDR3. V was trimmed by 0 bases and J by 8 bases, leaving 13 bases between them. The germline gives CDR1 GTSNPN, CDR2 SVGIG (reference sequence). This CDR3 reads CAWSVLGQMGYTF. CDR3 coding DNA: TGTGCCTGGAGTGTACTCGGACAGATGGGCTACACCTTC.

This clone has just a few counts. The gene calls are TRBV3-1 (or the pseudogene TRBV3-2) and TRBJ1-2, with D possibly matching TRBD1 (5 bases). The CDR3 contains 15 residues. V was clipped by 4 bases and J by 1 base, with 13 bases between them. Germline V gene lookup returns CDR1 LGHDT and CDR2 YNNKEL (reference sequence). Written as DNA, the CDR3 is TGTGCCAGCAGCCCCCGGGGGAAAGGTAACTATGGCTACACCTTC. Its protein is CASSPRGKGNYGYTF.

J is TRBJ1-5 and V is TRBV5-4, with D perhaps TRBD1 (5 bases). With 3 bases removed from V and 4 bases from J, the gap between germline ends came to 11 bases. This CDR3 contains 14 residues. CDR1 is SGHNT, CDR2 YYREEE, per germline (reference sequence). CDR3 DNA sequence: TGTGCCAGCAGCTCGGGGGGGGGAAATCAGCCCCAGCATTTT. Translated: CASSSGGGNQPQHF.

The gene calls are TRBV5-5 and TRBJ1-3, with D uncertain. Between the trimmed V and J ends, which lost 0 bases and 8 bases, there was a span of 3 bases. The CDR3 totals 11 residues. The germline CDR1 and CDR2 sequences are SGHKS and YYEKEE (reference sequence). The CDR3, as DNA: TGTGCCAGCAGCTTGGCCGACACCATATATTTT. Translation gives CASSLADTIYF.